The present T cell receptor (beta chain) was sequenced within a study of T cell repertoires in cytomegalovirus infection. Trimming shortened V by 3 bases and J by 8 bases, and 9 bases separated the two germline ends. This CDR3 region has 12 residues. Germline CDR1 and CDR2: ENHRY and SYGVKD. TCRdb re-called the reads through MiXCR, storing one row per CDR3 protein. The repertoire holds 450,000 to 650,000 distinct CDR3 sequences, almost 40% seen once, with over 45% in the top ten. About this clonotype itself: Its antigen remains unknown.

The chain combines TRBV10-3 with TRBJ2-3; either TRBD1 or TRBD2 may fit D (5 bases each). The TCR was taken from a human donor in good health (CMV status not recorded). Some clones in this sample may be carry-over from other donors' samples. The material was cultured PBMCs, obtained from culture after CMV antigen stimulation. Here the CDR3 DNA reads TGTGCCATCAGTGAACCCGGGGCTACGCAGTATTTT. Translation: CAISEPGATQYF.